This entry lists 5 T cell receptor beta chains sequenced from one sample in a study of blood T cell repertoires in COVID-19. The assay was immunoSEQ multiplex PCR, and TCRdb's table has in-frame clones only and misses some. This table has about 230,000 clones, roughly 86% appearing once. Specimen: peripheral blood. The receptors derive from a woman aged 60-75 years with acute or convalescent COVID-19.

The rearrangement joins TRBV5-1 to TRBJ2-6; weak D call: TRBD2 (5 bases). The CDR3 runs to 14 residues. Germline V gene data show CDR1 as SGHRS and CDR2 as YFSETQ. The V and J ends lost 6 bases and 4 bases respectively, with 11 bases between them. In DNA form, the CDR3 reads TGCGCCAGCAAGGAGGAATCCGGGGCCAACGTCCTGACTTTC. It is translated as CASKEESGANVLTF.

The chain employs TRBV9 and TRBJ2-6; no reliable D call. CDR3 size: 16 residues. V lost 4 bases and J lost 0, with 11 bases in between. The germline V gene encodes CDR1 SGDLS and CDR2 YYNGEE. The CDR3 region has the DNA TGTGCCAGCAGCTCGTCTGTTTACTCTGGGGCCAACGTCCTGACTTTC. This gives the protein CASSSSVYSGANVLTF. The full variable domain, rest sourced from reference TRBV9 and TRBJ2-6, is DSGVTQTPKHLITATGQRVTLRCSPRSGDLSVYWYQQSLDQGLQFLIQYYNGEERAKGNILERFSAQQFPDLHSELNLSSLELGDSALYFCASSSSVYSGANVLTFGAGSRLTVL.

This clone was observed a single time. The rearrangement joins TRBV19 to TRBJ1-5; possible D gene TRBD1, 5 bases. Deletions cut 3 bases from V and 7 bases from J, with 13 bases between. CDR3 length: 14 amino acids. Germline assignment: CDR1 LNHDA and CDR2 SQIVND (reference sequence). CDR3 loop: CASSIQGFGQPQHF. The CDR3 nucleotides read TGTGCCAGTAGTATTCAGGGTTTTGGGCAGCCCCAGCATTTT.

The rearrangement joins TRBV7-2 to TRBJ2-1, with a tentative D call TRBD1 (5 bases). The CDR3 covers 15 residues. Looked up from germline, CDR1 is SGHTA and CDR2 is FQGNSA. The germline V and J ends were trimmed by 5 bases and 0 bases, with 11 bases remaining between them. CDR3 amino acids: CASSADRSSYNEQFF. The CDR3 DNA sequence: TGTGCCAGCAGCGCAGACAGAAGCTCCTACAATGAGCAGTTCTTC.

The chain employs TRBV6-4 and TRBJ1-2; 9 bases are a match to TRBD1. Germline trimming cut 6 bases from V and 7 bases from J; bases unmatched to any gene: 6. Germline CDR1 is MRHNA and CDR2 is SNTAGT. The CDR3 loop spans 13 amino acids. In DNA, the CDR3 is TGTGCCAGCAGGAGGGACAGGGCATCTGGCTACACCTTC. Protein: CASRRDRASGYTF.